This T cell receptor (beta chain) originates from a study of blood T cell repertoires in COVID-19. Study background: Specimens from acute and convalescent COVID-19 originated in the United States, Italy and Spain.

Clones were read by immunoSEQ multiplex PCR, and TCRdb kept only the in-frame ones, dropping some. The sample carries more than 200,000 clones, less than 90% recorded once. Followed longitudinally, the Seattle patients had been enrolled during active infection. Trimming shortened V by 5 bases and J by 3 bases, and 16 bases separated the two germline ends. The CDR3 loop spans 15 amino acids. The V gene's germline CDR1 is LNHDA and CDR2 SQIVND (reference sequence). This clonotype was sampled from a woman at least 80 years old with COVID-19, enrolled during active disease. V gene TRBV19 combines with J gene TRBJ1-2; D remains unclear. The specimen was peripheral blood. CDR3 in amino acids: CASSAHLSGDYGYTF. As DNA, the CDR3 is TGTGCCAGTAGTGCCCACCTCTCGGGAGACTATGGCTACACCTTC.